Sequencing of this T cell receptor (beta chain) was carried out in a study of regulatory T cells in long-lasting Graves disease. Investigators prepared the TCR beta libraries by applying iRepertoire HTBI primers and Arm-PCR of CDR3 regions. MiXCR, applied by TCRdb to the multiplex PCR reads, yields one record per CDR3 protein. The sample carries hundreds of thousands of distinct CDR3 sequences, over 15% recorded once. Described time point: newly diagnosed GD, antithyroid drugs for less than 3 months. RNA extracted from PBMCs served as the sequencing template. The CDR3 is made up of 12 amino acids. Germline CDR1 and CDR2: DFQATT and SNEGSKA (reference sequence). The ends were cut back, 6 bases at V and 2 bases at J, with 9 bases in the middle. This clonotype was recorded at least ten times. These data also formed part of another study, on T cells in Graves' hyperthyroidism and ophthalmopathy.

The clonotype comes from a middle-aged man with Graves disease. The specimen comprised peripheral blood mononuclear cells (PBMCs), sampled at new diagnosis, from a patient treated with antithyroid drugs. The chain carries TRBV20-1 and TRBJ2-3; D possibly uses TRBD1 or TRBD2 (6 bases each). CDR3: CSAGGHTDTQYF. The CDR3 nucleotides read TGCAGTGCCGGGGGACACACAGATACGCAGTATTTT.